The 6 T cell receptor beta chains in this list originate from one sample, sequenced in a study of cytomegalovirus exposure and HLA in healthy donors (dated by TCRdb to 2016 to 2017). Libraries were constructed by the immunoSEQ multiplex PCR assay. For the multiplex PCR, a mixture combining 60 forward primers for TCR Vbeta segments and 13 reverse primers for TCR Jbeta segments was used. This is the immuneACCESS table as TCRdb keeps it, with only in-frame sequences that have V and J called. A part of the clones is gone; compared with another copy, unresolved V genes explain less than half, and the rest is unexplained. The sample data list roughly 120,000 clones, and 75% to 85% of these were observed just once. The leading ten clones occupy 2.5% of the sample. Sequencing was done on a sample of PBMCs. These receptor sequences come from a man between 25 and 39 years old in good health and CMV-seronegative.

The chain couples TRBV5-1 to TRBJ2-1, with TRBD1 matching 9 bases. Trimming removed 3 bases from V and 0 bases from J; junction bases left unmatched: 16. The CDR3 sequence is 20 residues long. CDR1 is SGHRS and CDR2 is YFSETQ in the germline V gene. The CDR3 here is CASSSPPGQGPLFSYNEQFF. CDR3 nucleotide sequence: TGCGCCAGCAGCTCCCCCCCGGGACAGGGCCCTCTTTTCTCCTACAATGAGCAGTTCTTC.

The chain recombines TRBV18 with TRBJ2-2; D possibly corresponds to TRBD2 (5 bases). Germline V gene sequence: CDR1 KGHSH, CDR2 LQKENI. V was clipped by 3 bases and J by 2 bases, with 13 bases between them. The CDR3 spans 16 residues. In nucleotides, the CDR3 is TGTGCCAGCTCACCGCGACGGGATATTAACACCGGGGAGCTGTTTTTT. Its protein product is CASSPRRDINTGELFF.

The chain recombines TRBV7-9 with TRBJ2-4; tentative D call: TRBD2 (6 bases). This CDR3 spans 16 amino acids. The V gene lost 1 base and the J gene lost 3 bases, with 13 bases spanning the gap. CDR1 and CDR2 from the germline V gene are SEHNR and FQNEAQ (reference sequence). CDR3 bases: TGTGCCAGCAGCTTAGGACGGGAGCTTGACAAAAACATTCAGTACTTC. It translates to CASSLGRELDKNIQYF.

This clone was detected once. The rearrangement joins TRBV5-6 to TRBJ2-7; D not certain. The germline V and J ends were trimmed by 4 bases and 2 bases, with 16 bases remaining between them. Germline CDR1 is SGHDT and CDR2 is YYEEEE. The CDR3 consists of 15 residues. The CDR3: CASSPQRTSAYEQYF. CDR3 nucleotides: TGTGCCAGCAGCCCCCAGCGAACGTCGGCCTACGAGCAGTACTTC.

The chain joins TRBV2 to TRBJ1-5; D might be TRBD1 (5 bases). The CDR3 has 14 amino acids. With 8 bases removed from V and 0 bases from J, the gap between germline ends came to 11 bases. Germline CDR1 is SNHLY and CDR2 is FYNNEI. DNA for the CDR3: TGTGCCAGCCGAGACAGTTATAGCAATCAGCCCCAGCATTTT. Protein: CASRDSYSNQPQHF. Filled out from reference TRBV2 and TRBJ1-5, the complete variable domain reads EPEVTQTPSHQVTQMGQEVILRCVPISNHLYFYWYRQILGQKVEFLVSFYNNEISEKSEIFDDQFSVERPDGSNFTLKIRSTKLEDSAMYFCASRDSYSNQPQHFGDGTRLSIL.

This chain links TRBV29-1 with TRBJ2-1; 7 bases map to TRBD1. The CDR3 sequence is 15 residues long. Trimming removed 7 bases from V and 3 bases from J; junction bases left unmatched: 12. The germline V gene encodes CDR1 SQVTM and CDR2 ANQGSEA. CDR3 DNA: TGCAGCGCAGAACAGGGGATCGGAGGCTACAATGAGCAGTTCTTC. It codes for CSAEQGIGGYNEQFF.